What follows is one T cell receptor (beta chain) and its context. Deletions cut 1 base from V and 5 bases from J, with 15 bases between. Germline assignment: CDR1 SNHLY and CDR2 FYNNEI. The CDR3 spans 15 residues. These data belong to a study of T cells in tuberculosis. Cells were sorted from thawed PBMC rested overnight and stained with GMM-loaded CD1B tetramer, viability dye and anti-CD3. CD1B tetramers were loaded with Rhodococcus equi-derived C32 glucose monomycolate. TCRdb keeps only in-frame clones here, not all; method: immunoSEQ multiplex PCR. The data contain roughly 59,000 clones, about 86% of them seen just once; the ten biggest clones take up around 13%.

The TCR was taken from an adult woman with latent tuberculosis. The gene calls are TRBV2 and TRBJ2-7; D is unresolved. The material sequenced was CD1b-GMM tetramer-negative cells sorted from PBMCs. CDR3 sequence: CASSEVNGPRDEQYF. DNA of the CDR3: TGTGCCAGCAGTGAAGTAAACGGTCCACGGGACGAGCAGTACTTC.